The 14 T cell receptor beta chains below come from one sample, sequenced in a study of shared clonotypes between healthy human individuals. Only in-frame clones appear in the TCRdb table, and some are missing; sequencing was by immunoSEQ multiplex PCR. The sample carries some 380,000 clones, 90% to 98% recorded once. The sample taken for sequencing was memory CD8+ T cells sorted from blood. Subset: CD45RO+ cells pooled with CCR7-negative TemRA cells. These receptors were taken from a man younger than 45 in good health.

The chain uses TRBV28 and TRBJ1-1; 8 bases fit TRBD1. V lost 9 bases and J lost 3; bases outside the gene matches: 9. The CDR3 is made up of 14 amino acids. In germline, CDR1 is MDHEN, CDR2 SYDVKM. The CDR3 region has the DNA TGTGCCAGTAAATGGGGGACAGGACACACTGAAGCTTTCTTT. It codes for CASKWGTGHTEAFF.

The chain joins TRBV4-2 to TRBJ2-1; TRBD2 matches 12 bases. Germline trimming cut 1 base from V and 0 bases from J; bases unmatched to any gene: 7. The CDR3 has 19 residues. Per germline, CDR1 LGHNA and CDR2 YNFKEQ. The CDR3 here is CASSQVGLAGGSSYNEQFF. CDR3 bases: TGTGCCAGCAGCCAAGTCGGGCTAGCGGGAGGGAGCTCCTACAATGAGCAGTTCTTC.

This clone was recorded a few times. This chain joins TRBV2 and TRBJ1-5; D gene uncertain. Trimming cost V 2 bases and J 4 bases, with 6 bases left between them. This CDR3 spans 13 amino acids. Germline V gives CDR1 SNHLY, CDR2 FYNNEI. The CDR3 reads CASSEWQNQPQHF. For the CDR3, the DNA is TGTGCCAGCAGTGAATGGCAGAATCAGCCCCAGCATTTT.

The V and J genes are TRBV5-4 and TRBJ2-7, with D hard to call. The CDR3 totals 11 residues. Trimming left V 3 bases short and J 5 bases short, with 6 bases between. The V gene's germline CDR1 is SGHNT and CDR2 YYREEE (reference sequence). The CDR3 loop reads CASSSTDEQYF. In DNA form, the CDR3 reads TGTGCCAGCAGCTCTACAGACGAGCAGTACTTC.

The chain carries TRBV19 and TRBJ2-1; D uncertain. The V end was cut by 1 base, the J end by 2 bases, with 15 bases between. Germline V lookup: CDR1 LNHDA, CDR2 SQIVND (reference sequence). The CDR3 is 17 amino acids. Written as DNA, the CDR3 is TGTGCCAGTAGTATAGGGGCCATAAAAAGTCCCTACAATGAGCAGTTCTTC. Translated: CASSIGAIKSPYNEQFF.

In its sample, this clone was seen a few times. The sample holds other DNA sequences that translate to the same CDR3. Here the CDR3 reads CASSLAGAYEQYF. The CDR3 nucleotides are TGTGCCAGCAGCTTAGCGGGGGCCTACGAGCAGTACTTC. The rearrangement joins TRBV7-9 to TRBJ2-7; D possibly matches TRBD1 or TRBD2 (5 bases each). With 0 bases removed from V and 2 bases from J, the gap between germline ends came to 5 bases. Germline CDR1 SEHNR, CDR2 FQNEAQ (reference sequence). There are 13 residues in the CDR3.

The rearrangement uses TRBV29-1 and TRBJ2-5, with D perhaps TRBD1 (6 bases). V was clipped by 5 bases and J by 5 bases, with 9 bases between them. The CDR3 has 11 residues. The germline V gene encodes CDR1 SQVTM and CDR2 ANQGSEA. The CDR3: CSVLQGETQYF. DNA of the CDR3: TGCAGCGTTCTACAGGGCGAGACCCAGTACTTC.

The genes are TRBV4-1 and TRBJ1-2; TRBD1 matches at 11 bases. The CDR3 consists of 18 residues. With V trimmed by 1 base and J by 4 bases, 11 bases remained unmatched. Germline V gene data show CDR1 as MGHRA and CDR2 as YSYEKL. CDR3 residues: CASSQVGRDRGGSYGYTF. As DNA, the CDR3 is TGCGCCAGCAGCCAAGTAGGCCGGGACAGGGGGGGGTCCTATGGCTACACCTTC.

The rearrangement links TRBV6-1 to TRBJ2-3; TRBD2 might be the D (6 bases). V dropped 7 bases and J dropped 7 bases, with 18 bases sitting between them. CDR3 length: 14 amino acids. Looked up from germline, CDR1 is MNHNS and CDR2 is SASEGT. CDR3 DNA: TGTGCCAGCACCCGGGACTCAACCTCCCATACGCAGTATTTT. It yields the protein CASTRDSTSHTQYF.

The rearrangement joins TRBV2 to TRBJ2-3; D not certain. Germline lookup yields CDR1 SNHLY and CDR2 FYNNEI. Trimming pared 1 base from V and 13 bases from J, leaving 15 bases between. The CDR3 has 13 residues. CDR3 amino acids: CASSEEARTLKYF. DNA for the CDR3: TGTGCCAGCAGTGAAGAAGCAAGGACCCTTAAGTATTTT.

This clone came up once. CDR3 DNA sequence: TGTGCCAGCAGCCAACACGGACAGGGTTCCTACGAGCAGTACTTC. This encodes CASSQHGQGSYEQYF. V is TRBV4-2 and J is TRBJ2-7; 8 nucleotides agree with TRBD1. V shed 2 bases, J shed 1 base, and the junction held 4 bases outside the gene matches. The germline CDR1 and CDR2 sequences are LGHNA and YNFKEQ. The CDR3 has 15 residues.

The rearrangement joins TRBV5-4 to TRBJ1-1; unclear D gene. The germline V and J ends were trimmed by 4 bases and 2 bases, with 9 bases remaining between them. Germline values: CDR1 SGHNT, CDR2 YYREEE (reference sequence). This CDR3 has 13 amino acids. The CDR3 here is CASSPDPNTEAFF. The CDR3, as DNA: TGTGCCAGCAGCCCGGACCCTAACACTGAAGCTTTCTTT.

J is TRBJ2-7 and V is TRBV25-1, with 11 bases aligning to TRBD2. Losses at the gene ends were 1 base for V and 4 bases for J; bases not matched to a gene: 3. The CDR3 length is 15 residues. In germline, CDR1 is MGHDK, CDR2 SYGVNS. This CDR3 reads CASSELTSGTYEQYF. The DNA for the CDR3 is TGTGCCAGCAGTGAATTGACTAGCGGGACTTACGAGCAGTACTTC.

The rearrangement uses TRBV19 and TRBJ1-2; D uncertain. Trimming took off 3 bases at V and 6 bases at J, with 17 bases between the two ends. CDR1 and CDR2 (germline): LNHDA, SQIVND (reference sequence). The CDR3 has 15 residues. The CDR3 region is CASSIKGKRLNGYTF. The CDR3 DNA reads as TGTGCCAGTAGTATCAAGGGAAAGCGATTAAATGGCTACACCTTC.